The T cell receptor (beta chain) under discussion was sequenced for a study of human T cells and chemical hapten exposure. The sample's time point: patch test 1, 2 weeks after DPC sensitization. Treatment described: therapeutic diphenylcyclopropenone sensitization with weekly scalp DPC. With 4 bases removed from V and 1 base from J, the gap between germline ends came to 15 bases. The CDR3 is made up of 16 amino acids. Germline values: CDR1 MNHNS, CDR2 SASEGT. TCRdb analysed the RACE reads with MiXCR anew, one entry per CDR3 protein. Of around 380,000 distinct CDR3 sequences in the sample, about 4.4% were seen once.

The receptor comes from a woman in her forties or fifties with alopecia areata. Some clones in this sample may be carry-over from other donors' samples. The sequences come from whole blood, collected in connection with sensitization to the hapten diphenylcyclopropenone (DPC). The J gene is TRBJ2-3, the V gene TRBV6-1; D unresolved. The CDR3 loop reads CASSAVGSRRTDTQYF. The CDR3 nucleotides read TGTGCCAGCAGTGCAGTGGGGTCCAGACGCACAGATACGCAGTATTTT.